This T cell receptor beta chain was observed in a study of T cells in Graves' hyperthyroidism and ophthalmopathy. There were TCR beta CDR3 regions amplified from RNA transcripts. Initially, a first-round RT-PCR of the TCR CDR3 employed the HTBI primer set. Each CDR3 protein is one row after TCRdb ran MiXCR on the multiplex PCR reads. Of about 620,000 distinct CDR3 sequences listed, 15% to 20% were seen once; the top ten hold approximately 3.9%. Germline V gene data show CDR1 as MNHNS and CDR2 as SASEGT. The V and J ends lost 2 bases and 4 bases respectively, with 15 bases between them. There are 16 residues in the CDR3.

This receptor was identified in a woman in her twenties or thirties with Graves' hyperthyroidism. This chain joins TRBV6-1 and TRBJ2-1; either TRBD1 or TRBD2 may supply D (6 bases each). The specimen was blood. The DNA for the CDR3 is TGTGCCAGCAGTGAAAAACCGGGGGCCGATTACAATGAGCAGTTCTTC. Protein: CASSEKPGADYNEQFF.